Sequencing of this TCR beta chain was carried out in a study of technical replicates of blood from several donors. V trimming: 2 bases; J trimming: 0 bases; junction bases outside the gene matches: 7. The CDR3 covers 19 residues. Germline-derived CDR1 and CDR2 are SGHTS and YDEGEE. TCRdb's copy holds only in-frame clones and misses some; the assay was immunoSEQ multiplex PCR. The sample lists about 44,000 clones, about 96% occurring once. Material for sequencing was T cells isolated from PBMCs. V usage is TRBV5-8 and J usage is TRBJ2-4; 14 bases fit TRBD2. This TCR derives from a human donor in good health. The CDR3 DNA follows: TGTGCCAGCAGCTTATCGACGGGACTAGCGGGAGCAGCCAAAAACATTCAGTACTTC. This sequence encodes CASSLSTGLAGAAKNIQYF.